The rows below give T cell receptor beta chains drawn from one sample of a study of T cell responses to AZD1222 COVID-19 vaccine. Sequencing was performed with immunoSEQ multiplex PCR; in TCRdb, only in-frame clones are kept and a portion is missing. This sample has approximately 150,000 clones, with around nine tenths found just once. Sequencing was performed on peripheral blood, taken on day 0 of AZD1222 vaccination. The receptors shown here come from an adult in good health. Each CDR3 is given with its conserved first and last residue. D genes are given only for firm matches. Not every row has a clone size; where given, it reads once, few, many or a size class.

V gene	clone size	D gene	J gene	CDR3 DNA	CDR3 protein
TRBV28	NA	NA	TRBJ2-7	TGTGCCAGCAGTAGAAGACAGGTCCCCTTCGAGCAGTACTTC	CASSRRQVPFEQYF
TRBV27	NA	NA	TRBJ2-2	TGTGCCAGCAGTTTACGCCCCACCGGGGAGCTGTTTTTT	CASSLRPTGELFF
TRBV7-2	NA	NA	TRBJ2-5	TGTGCCAGCAGCTTAGCCCTAGCCCAAGAGACCCAGTACTTC	CASSLALAQETQYF
TRBV27	NA	TRBD2	TRBJ2-7	TGTGCCACGACAGGTGGGCAAGGACTAGCTTTCCCTTGTGAGCAGTACTTC	CATTGGQGLAFPCEQYF
TRBV3-1/TRBV3-2	NA	NA	TRBJ1-1	TGTGCCAGCACCTATTACGGCGGTGAAGCTTTCTTT	CASTYYGGEAFF
TRBV12-3/TRBV12-4	NA	NA	TRBJ2-7	TGTGCCAGCAGCTTCAGGGGCGCCTACGAGCAGTACTTC	CASSFRGAYEQYF
TRBV15	NA	TRBD1	TRBJ2-3	TGTGCCACCAGGCCCGCCGGGACAGGGAGGAGGACCACAGATACGCAGTATTTT	CATRPAGTGRRTTDTQYF
TRBV7-3	NA	NA	TRBJ1-1	TGTGCCAGCAGCTGGGACAAGAACACTGAAGCTTTCTTT	CASSWDKNTEAFF
TRBV7-3	NA	TRBD2	TRBJ2-1	TGTGCCAGCAGCTCGGGACTAGCGGGAACAACGGATGAGCAGTTCTTC	CASSSGLAGTTDEQFF
TRBV6-5	NA	NA	TRBJ2-1	TGTGCCAGCATTCGACTGGGGTGGGATGAGCAGTTCTTC	CASIRLGWDEQFF
TRBV28	NA	NA	TRBJ2-1	TGTGCCAGCAGTCTCAGAAGGGACACATCGTTCCATGAGCAGTTCTTC	CASSLRRDTSFHEQFF
TRBV6-5	NA	TRBD1	TRBJ1-2	TGTGCCAGCAGTCGGACAGGACCTGCCTATGGCTACACCTTC	CASSRTGPAYGYTF
TRBV27	NA	NA	TRBJ2-2	TGTGCCAGCAGTTCCCGGGACTCTGGAACCGGGGAGCTGTTTTTT	CASSSRDSGTGELFF
TRBV7-2	NA	NA	TRBJ2-3	TGTGCCAGCAGGCCTTCGGTAGACTGGTCGGATACGCAGTATTTT	CASRPSVDWSDTQYF
TRBV2	NA	NA	TRBJ1-1	TGTGCCAGCAGTAACAGAGCAATGAACACTGAAGCTTTCTTT	CASSNRAMNTEAFF
TRBV6-2/TRBV6-3	NA	TRBD2	TRBJ2-5	TGTGCCAGCAGTACCCGACTAGCGGGATTGGTAGAGACCCAGTACTTC	CASSTRLAGLVETQYF
TRBV7-2	NA	TRBD1	TRBJ2-3	TGTGCCAGCAGCTTAGTTGCAGGGGGCCTTGATGATACGCAGTATTTT	CASSLVAGGLDDTQYF
TRBV7-2	NA	NA	TRBJ2-4	TGTGCCAGCAGCTTAGCGCCTATCGGGGGAGGAGAAACCAAAAACATTCAGTACTTC	CASSLAPIGGGETKNIQYF
TRBV6-2/TRBV6-3	NA	NA	TRBJ1-5	TGTGCCAGCAGTTACGCTCGGGGCCAGGGACAGCCCCAGCATTTT	CASSYARGQGQPQHF
TRBV11-1	NA	TRBD1	TRBJ2-2	TGTGCCAGCAGCTTACAGGGGACAGGGGGCTCCGGGGAGCTGTTTTTT	CASSLQGTGGSGELFF
TRBV19	NA	NA	TRBJ1-2	TGTGCCAGTAGTATAGGCCGACGGTGGGCCCGGGGAAACTATGGCTACACCTTC	CASSIGRRWARGNYGYTF
TRBV5-6	NA	TRBD1	TRBJ2-2	TGTGCCAGCTCCTCCGGGACAGCCACTTACACCGGGGAGCTGTTTTTT	CASSSGTATYTGELFF
TRBV6-5	NA	TRBD2	TRBJ2-3	TGTGCCAGCAGATCTAGCGGGAGTTCGATGGATACGCAGTATTTT	CASRSSGSSMDTQYF
TRBV2	NA	NA	TRBJ1-2	TGTGCCAGCAGTGAAGCGCTTGGATACGACGATGAGAACACCTTC	CASSEALGYDDENTF
TRBV6-5	NA	NA	TRBJ1-2	TGTGCCAGCACCTTTGCGGATGGCTACACCTTC	CASTFADGYTF
TRBV7-2	NA	TRBD2	TRBJ2-5	TGTGCCAGCAGCTTCGAGGGACTACCACAAGAGACCCAGTACTTC	CASSFEGLPQETQYF
TRBV19	few	TRBD1	TRBJ1-4	TGTGCCAGTAGCAGACAGGGTGCAGCTGAAAAACTGTTTTTT	CASSRQGAAEKLFF